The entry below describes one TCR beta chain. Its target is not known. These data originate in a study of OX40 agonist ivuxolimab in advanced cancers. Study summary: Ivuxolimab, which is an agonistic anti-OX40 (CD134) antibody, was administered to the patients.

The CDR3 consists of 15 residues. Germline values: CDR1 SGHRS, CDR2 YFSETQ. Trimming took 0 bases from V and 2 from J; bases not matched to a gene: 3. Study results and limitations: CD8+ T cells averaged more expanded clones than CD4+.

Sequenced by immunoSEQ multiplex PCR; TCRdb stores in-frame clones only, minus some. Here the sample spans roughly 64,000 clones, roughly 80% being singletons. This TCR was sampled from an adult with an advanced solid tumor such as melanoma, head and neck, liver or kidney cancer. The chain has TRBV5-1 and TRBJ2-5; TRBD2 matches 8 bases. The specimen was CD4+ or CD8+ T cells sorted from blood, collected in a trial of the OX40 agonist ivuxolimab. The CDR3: CASSLGVAGQETQYF. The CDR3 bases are TGCGCCAGCAGCTTGGGAGTAGCGGGACAAGAGACCCAGTACTTC.